The 3 T cell receptor beta chains reported below all come from one sample, sequenced in a study of T-cell reconstitution after alpha-beta-depleted transplantation in children. TCRbeta library construction was performed incorporating unique molecular identifiers. One entry per CDR3 protein results from TCRdb running MiXCR on the PCR reads. The sample lists about 500,000 distinct CDR3 sequences, 32% occurring once. Sequences were derived from PBMCs from the stem cell graft donor, sampled from the stem cell graft. The receptors derive from a human donor who donated a stem cell graft to a child with aplastic anemia.

Only a few counts were recorded for this clonotype. V gene TRBV5-1 combines with J gene TRBJ1-1, with a possible D match to TRBD1 (5 bases). Trimming shortened V by 6 bases and J by 0 bases, and 12 bases separated the two germline ends. This CDR3 has 14 amino acids. Germline V gives CDR1 SGHRS, CDR2 YFSETQ. CDR3 sequence (DNA): TGCGCCAGCACTCTGCAGGGATTGAACACTGAAGCTTTCTTT. Translated: CASTLQGLNTEAFF.

The chain is built from TRBV11-2 and TRBJ2-6; D gene unclear. Deletions cut 2 bases from V and 0 bases from J, with 11 bases between. The germline CDR1 and CDR2 sequences are SGHAT and FQNNGV. The CDR3 extends over 17 amino acids. CDR3 DNA: TGTGCCAGCAGCTTAAATCTCCTGGGCTCTGGGGCCAACGTCCTGACTTTC. This sequence encodes CASSLNLLGSGANVLTF.

This clonotype has just a few counts. This chain links TRBV28 with TRBJ2-5, with D possibly matching TRBD1 (6 bases). Germline loops: CDR1 MDHEN, CDR2 SYDVKM. The CDR3 is 16 amino acids. Trimming removed 3 bases at V and 6 bases at J, with 20 bases between. This CDR3 reads CASSFSDFQGMKTQYF. The CDR3, as DNA: TGTGCCAGCAGTTTCTCTGATTTCCAGGGGATGAAGACCCAGTACTTC.